This TCR beta chain was sequenced during a study of Ad26.COV2.S vaccination and SARS-CoV-2 variants. At the level of the study: Participant was drawn from the COV1001 Ad26.COV2.S trial arm. Whole-study findings and limits: Following vaccination, spike-specific CD8+ and CD4+ T cell responses reportedly exhibited substantial breadth.

The treatment: about 20 received Ad26.COV2.S at low or high dose, single or two shots; 5 received placebo; per-sample allocation not given. On day 63 after the first injection, vaccine and placebo recipients gave samples. The donor's status was that of an adult aged 18-55 years in Boston. Spike of the Wuhan-strain SARS-CoV-2 was expressed by an Ad26 vector, which formed the vaccine. The assay was immunoSEQ multiplex PCR, and TCRdb's table has in-frame clones only and misses some. The table shows about 390,000 clones, with more than 85% occurring only once. A remark on this clone: Antigen specificity is unknown.

The germline V gene encodes CDR1 LNHDA and CDR2 SQIVND (reference sequence). The ends were cut back, 3 bases at V and 5 bases at J, with 10 bases in the middle. The CDR3 has 13 amino acids. The rearrangement uses TRBV19 and TRBJ1-2; the D is unclear. The sequence was collected from a person between 18 and 65 years old who received the Ad26.COV2.S COVID-19 vaccine or a placebo. The sequenced sample was peripheral blood, obtained in a trial of Ad26.COV2.S vaccine versus placebo. The CDR3, as DNA: TGTGCCAGTAGTATTCTGGAGGGTTATGGCTACACCTTC. Its translation: CASSILEGYGYTF.